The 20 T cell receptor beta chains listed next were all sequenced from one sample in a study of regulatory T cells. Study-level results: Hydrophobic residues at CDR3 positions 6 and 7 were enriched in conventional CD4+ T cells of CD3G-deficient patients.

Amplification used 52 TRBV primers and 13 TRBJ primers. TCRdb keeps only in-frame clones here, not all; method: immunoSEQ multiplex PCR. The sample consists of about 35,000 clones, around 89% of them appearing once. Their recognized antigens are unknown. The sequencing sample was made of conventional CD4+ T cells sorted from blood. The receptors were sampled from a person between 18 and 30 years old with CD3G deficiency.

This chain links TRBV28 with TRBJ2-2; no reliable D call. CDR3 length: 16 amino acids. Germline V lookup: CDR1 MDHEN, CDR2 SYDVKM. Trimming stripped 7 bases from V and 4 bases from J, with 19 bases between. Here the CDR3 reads CASTAGSLDRTGELFF. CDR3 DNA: TGTGCCAGCACAGCAGGCAGCCTAGACCGCACCGGGGAGCTGTTTTTT. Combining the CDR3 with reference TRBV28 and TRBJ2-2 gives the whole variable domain DVKVTQSSRYLVKRTGEKVFLECVQDMDHENMFWYRQDPGLGLRLIYFSYDVKMKEKGDIPEGYSVSREKKERFSLILESASTNQTSMYLCASTAGSLDRTGELFFGEGSRLTVL.

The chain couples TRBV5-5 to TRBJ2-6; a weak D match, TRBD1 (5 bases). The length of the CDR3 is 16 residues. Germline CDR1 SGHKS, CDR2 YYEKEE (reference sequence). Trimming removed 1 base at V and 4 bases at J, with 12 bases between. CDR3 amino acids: CASSLNPGPGANVLTF. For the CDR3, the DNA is TGTGCCAGCAGCTTGAACCCAGGGCCCGGGGCCAACGTCCTGACTTTC.

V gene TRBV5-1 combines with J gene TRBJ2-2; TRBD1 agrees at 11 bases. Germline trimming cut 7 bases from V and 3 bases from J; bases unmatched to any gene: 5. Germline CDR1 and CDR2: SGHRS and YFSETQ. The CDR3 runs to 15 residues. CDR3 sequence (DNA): TGCGCCAGCTCGTCGGGACAGGGGGACACCGGGGAGCTGTTTTTT. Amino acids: CASSSGQGDTGELFF.

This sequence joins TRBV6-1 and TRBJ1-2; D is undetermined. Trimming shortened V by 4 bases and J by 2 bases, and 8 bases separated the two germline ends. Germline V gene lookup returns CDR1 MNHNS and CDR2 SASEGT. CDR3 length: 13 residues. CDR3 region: CASSVGWNYGYTF. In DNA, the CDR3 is TGTGCCAGCAGTGTCGGTTGGAACTATGGCTACACCTTC.

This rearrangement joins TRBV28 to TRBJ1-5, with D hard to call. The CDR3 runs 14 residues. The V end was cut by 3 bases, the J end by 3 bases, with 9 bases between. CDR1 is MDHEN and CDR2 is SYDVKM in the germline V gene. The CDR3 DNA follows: TGTGCCAGCAGTTTCAACGGCTACAATCAGCCCCAGCATTTT. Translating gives CASSFNGYNQPQHF.

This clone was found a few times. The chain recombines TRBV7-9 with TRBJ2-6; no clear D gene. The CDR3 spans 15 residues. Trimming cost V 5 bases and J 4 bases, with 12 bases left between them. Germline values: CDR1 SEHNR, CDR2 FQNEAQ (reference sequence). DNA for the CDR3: TGTGCCAGCAGCGAAAGGGCAGAGGGGGCCAACGTCCTGACTTTC. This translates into CASSERAEGANVLTF.

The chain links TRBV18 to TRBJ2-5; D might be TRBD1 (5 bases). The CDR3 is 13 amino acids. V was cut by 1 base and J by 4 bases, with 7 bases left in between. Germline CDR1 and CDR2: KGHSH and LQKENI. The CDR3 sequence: CASSPRQGETQYF. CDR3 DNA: TGTGCCAGCTCACCACGGCAGGGAGAGACCCAGTACTTC.

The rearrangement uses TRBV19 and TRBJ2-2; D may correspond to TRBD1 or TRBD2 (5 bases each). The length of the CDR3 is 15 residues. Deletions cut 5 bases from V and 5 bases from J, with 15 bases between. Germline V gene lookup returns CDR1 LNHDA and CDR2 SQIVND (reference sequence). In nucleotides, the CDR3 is TGTGCCAGTAGTGTTGGGGGATCAAGAACCGGGGAGCTGTTTTTT. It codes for CASSVGGSRTGELFF.

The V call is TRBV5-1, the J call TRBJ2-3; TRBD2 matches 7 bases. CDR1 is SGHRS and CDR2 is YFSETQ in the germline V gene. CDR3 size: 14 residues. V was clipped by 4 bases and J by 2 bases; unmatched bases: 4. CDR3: CASSMGGFTDTQYF. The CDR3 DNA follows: TGCGCCAGCAGCATGGGGGGGTTCACAGATACGCAGTATTTT.

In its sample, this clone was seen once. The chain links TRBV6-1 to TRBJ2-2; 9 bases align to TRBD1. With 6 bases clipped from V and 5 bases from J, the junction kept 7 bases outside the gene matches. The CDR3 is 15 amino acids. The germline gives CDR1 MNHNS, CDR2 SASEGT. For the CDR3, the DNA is TGTGCCAGCAGGGCCGGGACAGGGTGGACCGGGGAGCTGTTTTTT. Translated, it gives CASRAGTGWTGELFF.

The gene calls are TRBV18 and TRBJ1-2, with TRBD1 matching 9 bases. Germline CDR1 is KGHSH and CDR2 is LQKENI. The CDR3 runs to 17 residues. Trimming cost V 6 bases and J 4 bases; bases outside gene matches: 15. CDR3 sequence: CASSERNGQGFSYGYTF. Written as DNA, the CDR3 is TGTGCCAGCTCTGAACGAAACGGACAGGGGTTCTCCTATGGCTACACCTTC.

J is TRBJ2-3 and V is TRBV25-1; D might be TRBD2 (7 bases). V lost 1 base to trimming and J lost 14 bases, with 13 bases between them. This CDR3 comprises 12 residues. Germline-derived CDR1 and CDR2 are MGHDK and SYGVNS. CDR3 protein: CASSESGGGLYF. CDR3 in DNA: TGTGCCAGCAGTGAATCTGGGGGGGGGCTGTATTTT.

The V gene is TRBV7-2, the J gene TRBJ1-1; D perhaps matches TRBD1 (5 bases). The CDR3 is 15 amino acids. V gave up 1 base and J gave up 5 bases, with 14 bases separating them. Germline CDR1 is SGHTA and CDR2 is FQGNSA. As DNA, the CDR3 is TGTGCCAGCAGCTTAGTAGTTTCCGGGGGTACTGAAGCTTTCTTT. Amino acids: CASSLVVSGGTEAFF.

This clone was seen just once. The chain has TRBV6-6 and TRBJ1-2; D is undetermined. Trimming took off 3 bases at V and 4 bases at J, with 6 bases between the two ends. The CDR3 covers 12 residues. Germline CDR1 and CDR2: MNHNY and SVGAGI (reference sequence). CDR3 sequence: CASSYRSYGYTF. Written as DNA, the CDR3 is TGTGCCAGCAGTTATAGGAGCTATGGCTACACCTTC.

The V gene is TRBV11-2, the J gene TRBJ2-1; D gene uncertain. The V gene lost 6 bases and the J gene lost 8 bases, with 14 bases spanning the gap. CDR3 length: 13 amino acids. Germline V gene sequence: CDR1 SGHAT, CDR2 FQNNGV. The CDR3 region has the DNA TGTGCCAGCAGTCCTAGATTCGGCGATGAGCAGTTCTTC. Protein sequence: CASSPRFGDEQFF.

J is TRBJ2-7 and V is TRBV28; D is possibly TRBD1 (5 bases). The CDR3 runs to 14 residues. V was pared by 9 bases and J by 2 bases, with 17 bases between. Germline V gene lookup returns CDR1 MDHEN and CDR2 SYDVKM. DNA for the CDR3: TGTGCCAGTCGTGGGGCAGGTCGACCCTACGAGCAGTACTTC. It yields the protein CASRGAGRPYEQYF.

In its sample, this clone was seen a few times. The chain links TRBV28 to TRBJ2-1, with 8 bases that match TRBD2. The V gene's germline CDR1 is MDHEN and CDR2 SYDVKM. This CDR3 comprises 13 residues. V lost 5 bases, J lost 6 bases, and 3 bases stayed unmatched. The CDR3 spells CASSMAGGNEQFF. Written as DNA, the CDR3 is TGTGCCAGCAGTATGGCGGGAGGCAATGAGCAGTTCTTC.

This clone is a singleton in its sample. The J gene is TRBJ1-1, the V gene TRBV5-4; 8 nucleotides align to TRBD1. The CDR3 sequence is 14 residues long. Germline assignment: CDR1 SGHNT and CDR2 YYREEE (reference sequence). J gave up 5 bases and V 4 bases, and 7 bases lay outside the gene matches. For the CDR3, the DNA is TGTGCCAGCAGCCGCCAGGGGGCGGGTACTGAAGCTTTCTTT. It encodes CASSRQGAGTEAFF.

Here the CDR3 DNA reads TGTGCCAGCAGTCTGTCCAGGGGTAGCTATGGCTACACCTTC. Translation: CASSLSRGSYGYTF. The chain couples TRBV28 to TRBJ1-2, with D possibly being TRBD1 (6 bases). CDR1 and CDR2 (germline): MDHEN, SYDVKM. The CDR3 is 14 amino acids. V was cut by 5 bases and J by 4 bases, with 14 bases left in between.

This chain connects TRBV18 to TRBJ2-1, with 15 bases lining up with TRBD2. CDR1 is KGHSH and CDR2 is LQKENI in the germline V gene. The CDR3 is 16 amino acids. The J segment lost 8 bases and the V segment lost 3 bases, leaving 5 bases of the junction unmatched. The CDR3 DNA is TGTGCCAGCTCACCGGGACTAGCGGGAGGTAACGATGAGCAGTTCTTC. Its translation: CASSPGLAGGNDEQFF.